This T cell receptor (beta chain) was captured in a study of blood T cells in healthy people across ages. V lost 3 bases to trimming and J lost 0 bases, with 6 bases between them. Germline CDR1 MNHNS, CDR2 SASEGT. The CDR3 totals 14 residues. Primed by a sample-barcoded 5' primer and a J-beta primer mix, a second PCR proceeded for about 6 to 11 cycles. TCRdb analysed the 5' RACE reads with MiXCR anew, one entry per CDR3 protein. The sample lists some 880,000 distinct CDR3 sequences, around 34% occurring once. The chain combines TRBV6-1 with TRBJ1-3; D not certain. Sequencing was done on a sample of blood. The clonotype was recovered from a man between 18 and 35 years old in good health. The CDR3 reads CASSDIISGNTIYF. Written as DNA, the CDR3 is TGTGCCAGCAGTGATATTATCTCTGGAAACACCATATATTTT.